These 15 T cell receptor beta chains share one sample of origin, sequenced in a study of identifying expanded T cells in peripheral blood. Clones were read by immunoSEQ multiplex PCR, and TCRdb kept only the in-frame ones, dropping some. The sample lists fewer than 130,000 clones, approximately 90% seen once, with roughly 15% in the top ten. The specimen sequenced was blood. Every receptor here comes from a person aged 18 to 70 in good health.

V usage is TRBV6-5 and J usage is TRBJ2-1; D possibly corresponds to TRBD2 (5 bases). CDR1 MNHEY and CDR2 SVGAGI come from the germline V gene. The CDR3 has 14 amino acids. With 8 bases removed from V and 4 bases from J, the gap between germline ends came to 15 bases. CDR3 nucleotide sequence: TGTGCCAGCGGGGAACCGGGGAGTTACAATGAGCAGTTCTTC. As protein: CASGEPGSYNEQFF.

The rearrangement uses TRBV5-6 and TRBJ1-1; D call uncertain. This CDR3 is 12 amino acids long. Germline V gives CDR1 SGHDT, CDR2 YYEEEE. V shed 2 bases and J shed 1 base, with 3 bases lying between them. CDR3 bases: TGTGCCAGCAGCTTACAGAACACTGAAGCTTTCTTT. Translation: CASSLQNTEAFF.

This chain links TRBV5-1 with TRBJ2-2; D tentatively fits TRBD1 or TRBD2 (5 bases each). This CDR3 has 15 residues. CDR1 is SGHRS and CDR2 is YFSETQ in the germline V gene. The V gene lost 4 bases and the J gene lost 4 bases, with 14 bases spanning the gap. CDR3 amino acids: CASSVGTQVTGELFF. The CDR3 DNA sequence: TGCGCCAGCAGCGTCGGGACGCAGGTCACCGGGGAGCTGTTTTTT.

The chain combines TRBV28 with TRBJ2-7, with D possibly being TRBD1 (5 bases). Germline CDR1 MDHEN, CDR2 SYDVKM. The length of the CDR3 is 15 residues. V shed 2 bases and J shed 1 base, with 12 bases lying between them. The CDR3 nucleotides read TGTGCCAGCAGTTTAGTAGGGCAGGGTTCCTACGAGCAGTACTTC. Protein sequence: CASSLVGQGSYEQYF.

This clone showed up just once. This sequence joins TRBV15 and TRBJ2-3; 8 bases map to TRBD2. The CDR3 has 15 residues. Germline assignment: CDR1 LNHNV and CDR2 YYDKDF (reference sequence). V trimming: 4 bases; J trimming: 4 bases; junction bases outside the gene matches: 7. This chain's CDR3 is CATSTRTSSADTQYF. CDR3 in DNA: TGTGCCACCAGCACTCGGACTAGCTCAGCAGATACGCAGTATTTT.

The chain is built from TRBV14 and TRBJ2-5; D gene ambiguous. V lost 1 base and J 2 bases, leaving 14 bases between the germline ends. Germline CDR1 is SGHDN and CDR2 is FVKESK. The CDR3 extends over 16 amino acids. CDR3 loop: CASSQVWTWAQETQYF. In DNA form, the CDR3 reads TGTGCCAGCAGCCAAGTATGGACGTGGGCACAAGAGACCCAGTACTTC. Using reference TRBV14 and TRBJ2-5 for the parts outside the CDR3, the full variable domain is EAGVTQFPSHSVIEKGQTVTLRCDPISGHDNLYWYRRVMGKEIKFLLHFVKESKQDESGMPNNRFLAERTGGTYSTLKVQPAELEDSGVYFCASSQVWTWAQETQYFGPGTRLLVL.

This rearrangement joins TRBV7-6 to TRBJ2-7, with 7 bases fitting TRBD1. Germline CDR1 and CDR2: SGHVS and FNYEAQ. CDR3 length: 16 amino acids. J gave up 2 bases and V 5 bases, and 12 bases lay outside the gene matches. CDR3 in DNA: TGTGCCAGCAGCGCCGAGATAGGGGGCAGAACCTACGAGCAGTACTTC. This sequence encodes CASSAEIGGRTYEQYF. Full variable domain (outside the CDR3, taken from reference TRBV7-6 and TRBJ2-7): GAGVSQSPRYKVTKRGQDVALRCDPISGHVSLYWYRQALGQGPEFLTYFNYEAQQDKSGLPNDRFSAERPEGSISTLTIQRTEQRDSAMYRCASSAEIGGRTYEQYFGPGTRLTVT.

This chain connects TRBV30 to TRBJ2-7, with a weak D call TRBD2 (6 bases). Germline V gene data show CDR1 as GTSNPN and CDR2 as SVGIG (reference sequence). V was cut by 3 bases and J by 3 bases, with 18 bases left in between. The length of the CDR3 is 15 residues. The DNA for the CDR3 is TGTGCCTGGAGCGGGGTGCCCGGGGGACGCTACGAGCAGTACTTC. Its protein product is CAWSGVPGGRYEQYF.

The chain carries TRBV9 and TRBJ2-1; 7 bases agree with TRBD1. The CDR3 consists of 15 residues. V was clipped by 4 bases and J by 0 bases; unmatched bases: 4. Germline-derived CDR1 and CDR2 are SGDLS and YYNGEE. In nucleotides, the CDR3 is TGTGCCAGCAGCCCCGGGGACAGCTCCTACAATGAGCAGTTCTTC. Amino acids: CASSPGDSSYNEQFF.

The chain carries TRBV10-3 and TRBJ2-7, with D perhaps being TRBD1 or TRBD2 (5 bases each). V gave up 2 bases and J gave up 1 base, with 9 bases separating them. Per germline, CDR1 ENHRY and CDR2 SYGVKD. CDR3 length: 14 amino acids. The CDR3 nucleotides are TGTGCCATCAGTGAGGTAGGGGAGTCCTACGAGCAGTACTTC. Amino acid sequence: CAISEVGESYEQYF.

The chain combines TRBV7-9 with TRBJ2-7; no clear D gene. Germline V gene sequence: CDR1 SEHNR, CDR2 FQNEAQ (reference sequence). This CDR3 contains 11 residues. V was clipped by 1 base and J by 9 bases, with 7 bases between them. The CDR3, as DNA: TGTGCCAGCAGCTTAGGGGGTAGGCAGTACTTC. This translates into CASSLGGRQYF.

This rearrangement joins TRBV11-3 to TRBJ1-2; D gene uncertain. Germline CDR1 reads SGHNT; CDR2 reads YENEEA. The length of the CDR3 is 14 residues. V dropped 3 bases and J dropped 5 bases, with 13 bases sitting between them. CDR3 sequence (DNA): TGTGCCAGCAGCTTGAGCGGCCCACCGTATGGCTACACCTTC. As protein: CASSLSGPPYGYTF.

J is TRBJ1-1 and V is TRBV9; D is unclear. Trimming pared 0 bases from V and 2 bases from J, leaving 5 bases between. CDR1 SGDLS and CDR2 YYNGEE come from the germline V gene. The CDR3 is 13 residues long. CDR3 amino acids: CASSVESNTEAFF. The CDR3, as DNA: TGTGCCAGCAGCGTAGAATCTAACACTGAAGCTTTCTTT.

This clone was counted a single time. V usage is TRBV5-6 and J usage is TRBJ1-4; unclear D gene. CDR1 SGHDT and CDR2 YYEEEE come from the germline V gene. The CDR3 extends over 15 amino acids. V lost 0 bases, J lost 4 bases, and 10 bases lay in between. In DNA form, the CDR3 reads TGTGCCAGCAGCTTGGGACATACTGTTAATGAAAAACTGTTTTTT. It codes for CASSLGHTVNEKLFF.

The CDR3 nucleotides read TGTGCCAGTAGTGATAGCCCGAAGATCAATGGCTACACCTTC. It encodes CASSDSPKINGYTF. The rearrangement uses TRBV19 and TRBJ1-2; D is unclear. V lost 5 bases to trimming and J lost 6 bases, with 16 bases between them. The CDR3 loop spans 14 amino acids. Looked up from germline, CDR1 is LNHDA and CDR2 is SQIVND (reference sequence).